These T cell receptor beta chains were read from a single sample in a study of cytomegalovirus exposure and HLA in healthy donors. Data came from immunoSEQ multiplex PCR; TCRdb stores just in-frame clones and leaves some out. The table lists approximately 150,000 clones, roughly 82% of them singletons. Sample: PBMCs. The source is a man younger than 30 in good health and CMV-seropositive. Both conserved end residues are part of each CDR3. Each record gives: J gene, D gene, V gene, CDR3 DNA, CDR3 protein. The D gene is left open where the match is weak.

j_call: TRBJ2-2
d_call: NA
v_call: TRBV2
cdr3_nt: TGTGCCAGCAGTGATTTAACCGGGGAGCTGTTTTTT
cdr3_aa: CASSDLTGELFF

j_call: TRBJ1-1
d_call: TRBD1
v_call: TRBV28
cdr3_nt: TGTGCCAGCAGTTCTGGCCTGGACAGGGCTAACACTGAAGCTTTCTTT
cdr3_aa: CASSSGLDRANTEAFF

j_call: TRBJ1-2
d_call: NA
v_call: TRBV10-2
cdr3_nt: TGCGCCAGCAGTGACCCCCCCGCGCGCAATGGCTACACCTTC
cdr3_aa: CASSDPPARNGYTF

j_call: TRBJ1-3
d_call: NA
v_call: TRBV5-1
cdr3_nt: TGCGCCAGCAGGGCGGGGGTCTTGGAAAACACCATATATTTT
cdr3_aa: CASRAGVLENTIYF

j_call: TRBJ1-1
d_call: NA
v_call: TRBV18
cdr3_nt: TGTGCCAGCTCACCACCGGGGGGGACTGAAGCTTTCTTT
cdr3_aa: CASSPPGGTEAFF

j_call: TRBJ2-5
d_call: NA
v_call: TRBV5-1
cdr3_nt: TGCGCCAGCAGCTTGGCCGGATGGGAGTCCGGGTCCCAGTACTTC
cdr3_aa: CASSLAGWESGSQYF

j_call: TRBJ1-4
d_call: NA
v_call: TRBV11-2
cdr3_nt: TGTGCCAGCAGCTTAGGGAAATGGGGGGGAAGTGAAAAACTGTTTTTT
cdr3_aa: CASSLGKWGGSEKLFF

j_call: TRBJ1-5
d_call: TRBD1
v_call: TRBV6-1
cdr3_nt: TGTGCCAGCAGTGAAACAGGACAGGGGTATCAGCCCCAGCATTTT
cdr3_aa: CASSETGQGYQPQHF

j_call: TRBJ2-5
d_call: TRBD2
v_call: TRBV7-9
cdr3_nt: TGTGCCAGCAGCAGGTCTAGCGGGCAAGAGACCCAGTACTTC
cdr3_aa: CASSRSSGQETQYF

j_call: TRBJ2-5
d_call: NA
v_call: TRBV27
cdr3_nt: TGTGCCAGCAGTTGGGCAGGGGAAGAGACCCAGTACTTC
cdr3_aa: CASSWAGEETQYF

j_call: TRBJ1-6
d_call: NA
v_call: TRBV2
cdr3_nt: TGTGCCAGCAGTGAAGAAAGGAGCTCCTATAATTCACCCCTCCACTTT
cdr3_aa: CASSEERSSYNSPLHF

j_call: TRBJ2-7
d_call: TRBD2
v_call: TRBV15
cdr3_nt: TGTGCCACCAGCCCCCTAGCGGGAGCCTGGGAGCAGTACTTC
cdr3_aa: CATSPLAGAWEQYF

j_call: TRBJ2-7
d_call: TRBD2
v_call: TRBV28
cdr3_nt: TGTGCCAGCAGTTTTCGCGGTAGCGGGAGCCACGAGCAGTACTTC
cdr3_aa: CASSFRGSGSHEQYF

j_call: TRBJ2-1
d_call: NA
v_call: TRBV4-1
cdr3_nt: TGCGCCAGCAGCCAGGGGGCCTTCGGTGGTACTGAGCAGTTCTTC
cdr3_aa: CASSQGAFGGTEQFF

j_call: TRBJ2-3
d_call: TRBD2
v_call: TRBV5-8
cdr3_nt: TGTGCCAGCAGCTTGGATATAGCGGGTAACACAGATACGCAGTATTTT
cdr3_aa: CASSLDIAGNTDTQYF

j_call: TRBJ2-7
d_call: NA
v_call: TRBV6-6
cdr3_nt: TGTGCCAGCAGATACGAGGTCAGGGGTTCCTACGAGCAGTACTTC
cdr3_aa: CASRYEVRGSYEQYF

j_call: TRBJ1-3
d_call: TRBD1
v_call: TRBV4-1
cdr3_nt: TGCGCCAGCAGTCTGGACAGGGCATCTGGAAACACCATATATTTT
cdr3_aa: CASSLDRASGNTIYF

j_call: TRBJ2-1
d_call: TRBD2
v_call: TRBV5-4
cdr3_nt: TGTGCCAGCAGCGTAGGACTAGCGGGAGGGCCGCGGTCCTACAATGAGCAGTTCTTC
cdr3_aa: CASSVGLAGGPRSYNEQFF

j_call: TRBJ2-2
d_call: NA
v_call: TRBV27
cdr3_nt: TGTGCCAGCAGTCTGGACAGTTACACCGGGGAGCTGTTTTTT
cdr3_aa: CASSLDSYTGELFF